These T cell receptor beta chains were read from a single sample in a study of PD-1 blockade in classical Hodgkin lymphoma. Sequencing was performed with immunoSEQ multiplex PCR; in TCRdb, only in-frame clones are kept and a portion is missing. The profile covers under 6,500 clones, with about 86% appearing a single time and more than 20% taken by the ten largest. The sequenced material came from CD8+ T cells from blood. These receptors originate from a human donor with classical Hodgkin lymphoma. Both conserved end residues are part of each CDR3.

v_call cdr3_aa
TRBV7-9 CASSRARLADLGQETQYF
TRBV5-5 CASSPGTANTGELFF
TRBV4-2 CASSLEAGLATYEQYF
TRBV6-4 CASSEELQGYNEQFF
TRBV5-5 CASSPRTGTLEGYTF
TRBV4-1 CASSQDQVLGETQYF
TRBV7-9 CASSLASGRSDEQYF
TRBV28 CASSLNRQEQFF
TRBV18 CASSRGHPRETQYF
TRBV6-4 CASSDGTGGNEQFF
TRBV25-1 CASSEGAGQGLYEQYF
TRBV2 CASSEVLWITGELFF
TRBV15 CATSRDSGAADTQYF
TRBV4-2 CASSSFRGEENTEAFF
TRBV2 CASSGGNEQFF
TRBV21-1 CASKETQYF